The next 23 T cell receptor beta chains were all read from a single sample in a study of shared clonotypes between healthy human individuals. Here immunoSEQ multiplex PCR was the method, and the copy in TCRdb shows in-frame clones only, minus some. The repertoire holds roughly 2.1 million clones, with just over 90% as singletons. Naive CD8 cells, CD45RO-negative and positively selected for CCR7, excluded terminally differentiated effector memory CD45RA+ cells. Sequences were obtained from naive CD8+ T cells from PBMCs. The receptors here all came from a man aged 18 to 29 in good health. Some clones in this sample may be carry-over from other donors' samples.

This clone was seen just once. The identical CDR3 is also encoded by other nucleotide sequences in the sample. The gene calls are TRBV5-1 and TRBJ2-1; the match to TRBD2 covers 9 bases. The CDR3 totals 14 residues. CDR1 and CDR2 (germline): SGHRS, YFSETQ. The J segment lost 7 bases and the V segment lost 0 bases, leaving 2 bases of the junction unmatched. The CDR3 region is CASSLGLAGNEQFF. The CDR3 region has the DNA TGCGCCAGCAGCTTGGGCCTAGCGGGGAATGAGCAGTTCTTC. Looking up the rest from reference TRBV5-1 and TRBJ2-1 gives the full variable domain: KAGVTQTPRYLIKTRGQQVTLSCSPISGHRSVSWYQQTPGQGLQFLFEYFSETQRNKGNFPGRFSGRQFSNSRSEMNVSTLELGDSALYLCASSLGLAGNEQFFGPGTRLTVL.

V usage is TRBV6-5 and J usage is TRBJ2-3; no clear D. Per germline, CDR1 MNHEY and CDR2 SVGAGI. This CDR3 is 13 amino acids long. Trimming took 6 bases from V and 5 from J, leaving 12 bases between them. The CDR3 loop reads CASSLSILDTQYF. The CDR3 nucleotides read TGTGCCAGCAGCTTATCTATCTTAGATACGCAGTATTTT.

The chain employs TRBV7-8 and TRBJ2-7; D might be TRBD1 or TRBD2, each matching 5 bases. Per germline, CDR1 SGHVS and CDR2 FQNEAQ. The V gene lost 4 bases and the J gene lost 0 bases, with 10 bases spanning the gap. The CDR3 length is 14 residues. CDR3 bases: TGTGCCAGCAGCTCGTCAGGGAGCTCCTACGAGCAGTACTTC. It is translated as CASSSSGSSYEQYF.

The rearrangement joins TRBV4-2 to TRBJ2-5, with TRBD2 matching 7 bases. With the DNA end fitting TRBJ2-7 better, the J assignment may be wrong. This CDR3 has 15 residues. Per germline, CDR1 LGHNA and CDR2 YNFKEQ. The DNA for the CDR3 is TGTGCCAGCAGCCAAGTCCTAGCGGCAAGGTACGAGCAGTACTTC. It codes for CASSQVLAARYEQYF.

The chain employs TRBV27 and TRBJ2-1; tentative D call: TRBD2 (6 bases). V was cut by 8 bases and J by 12 bases, with 17 bases left in between. The CDR3 length is 12 residues. Germline V lookup: CDR1 MNHEY, CDR2 SMNVEV (reference sequence). The CDR3 reads CASGTDYRRQFF. Here the CDR3 DNA reads TGTGCCAGCGGAACGGACTACCGGCGGCAGTTCTTC.

This clone was recorded once. V is TRBV4-1 and J is TRBJ2-5; either TRBD1 or TRBD2 may fit D (6 bases each). In germline, CDR1 is MGHRA, CDR2 YSYEKL. V lost 1 base to trimming and J lost 4 bases, with 22 bases between them. This CDR3 has 18 residues. Here the CDR3 DNA reads TGCGCCAGCAGCCAAGCCCACAGGGAGGCGGTAGTTGGAGAGACCCAGTACTTC. Its protein is CASSQAHREAVVGETQYF.

This clone was observed a single time. The chain uses TRBV9 and TRBJ2-1; D may be TRBD2 (6 bases). CDR3 length: 16 amino acids. With 1 base removed from V and 8 bases from J, the gap between germline ends came to 19 bases. Germline CDR1 and CDR2: SGDLS and YYNGEE. In DNA, the CDR3 is TGTGCCAGCAGCGTATGGCGGGACCCCCGTGCCGATGAGCAGTTCTTC. Protein: CASSVWRDPRADEQFF.

V usage is TRBV27 and J usage is TRBJ1-5; weak D call: TRBD1 (5 bases). Trimming stripped 2 bases from V and 6 bases from J, with 14 bases between. The CDR3 is 15 amino acids. The germline V gene has CDR1 MNHEY and CDR2 SMNVEV (reference sequence). The CDR3 coding sequence is TGTGCCAGCAGTTTAAGGGTCGGCGGGGGTCAGCCCCAGCATTTT. This sequence encodes CASSLRVGGGQPQHF.

About this clone itself: Other DNA sequences in the same sample also yield this CDR3. The V call is TRBV7-6, the J call TRBJ2-7, with 7 positions matching TRBD2. V was clipped by 5 bases and J by 4 bases; unmatched bases: 5. This CDR3 contains 13 residues. Germline CDR1 and CDR2: SGHVS and FNYEAQ. CDR3 sequence (DNA): TGTGCCAGCAGCGGGAGGGGAGGATACGAGCAGTACTTC. This translates into CASSGRGGYEQYF.

On this clone itself: The sample contains more than one DNA sequence encoding this CDR3. The rearrangement links TRBV7-8 to TRBJ1-2; D uncertain. CDR3 size: 16 residues. The germline V gene encodes CDR1 SGHVS and CDR2 FQNEAQ. V lost 0 bases to trimming and J lost 0 bases, with 11 bases between them. Here the CDR3 DNA reads TGTGCCAGCAGCTTAGCGCCACCAGGAGCTAACTATGGCTACACCTTC. This encodes CASSLAPPGANYGYTF.

The chain uses TRBV7-8 and TRBJ2-1; D unresolved. The germline V and J ends were trimmed by 5 bases and 7 bases, with 9 bases remaining between them. Germline V CDR1 and CDR2: SGHVS, FQNEAQ. The CDR3 has 12 residues. The CDR3 coding sequence is TGTGCCAGCAGCCCCCCGATGAATGAGCAGTTCTTC. It codes for CASSPPMNEQFF.

The V and J genes are TRBV9 and TRBJ2-2; the match to TRBD1 covers 9 bases. Looked up from germline, CDR1 is SGDLS and CDR2 is YYNGEE. The V segment lost 3 bases and the J segment 5 bases; nucleotides outside the gene matches: 5. This CDR3 has 15 amino acids. Here the CDR3 DNA reads TGTGCCAGCAGCGAGAGGACAGGGGCGACCGGGGAGCTGTTTTTT. Amino acids: CASSERTGATGELFF.

The chain recombines TRBV9 with TRBJ1-1; D gene ambiguous. The germline V gene encodes CDR1 SGDLS and CDR2 YYNGEE. The CDR3 extends over 15 amino acids. Trimming cost V 1 base and J 1 base, with 11 bases left between them. CDR3 residues: CASSVRGSQNTEAFF. DNA of the CDR3: TGTGCCAGCAGCGTAAGAGGCAGCCAGAACACTGAAGCTTTCTTT.

This rearrangement joins TRBV28 to TRBJ2-5; 10 nucleotides agree with TRBD2. J gave up 5 bases and V 4 bases, and 4 bases lay outside the gene matches. The CDR3 extends over 14 amino acids. In germline, CDR1 is MDHEN, CDR2 SYDVKM. This CDR3 is CASSSLAGGETQYF. The CDR3 region has the DNA TGTGCCAGCAGTTCCTTAGCGGGAGGTGAGACCCAGTACTTC. The variable domain in full, with the rest retrieved from reference TRBV28 and TRBJ2-5, is DVKVTQSSRYLVKRTGEKVFLECVQDMDHENMFWYRQDPGLGLRLIYFSYDVKMKEKGDIPEGYSVSREKKERFSLILESASTNQTSMYLCASSSLAGGETQYFGPGTRLLVL.

In this sample, this clone turned up once. The rearrangement links TRBV14 to TRBJ2-7; 7 bases map to TRBD2. The trim removed 6 bases at V and 6 bases at J, leaving 11 bases unmatched. Germline V gene data show CDR1 as SGHDN and CDR2 as FVKESK. CDR3 length equals 14 residues. CDR3 residues: CASSLTGEGGEQYF. CDR3 bases: TGTGCCAGCAGTCTGACGGGGGAGGGCGGCGAGCAGTACTTC.

This sequence joins TRBV5-4 and TRBJ2-7; 7 bases are a match to TRBD2. Per the germline V gene, CDR1 is SGHNT and CDR2 is YYREEE (reference sequence). With 4 bases clipped from V and 4 bases from J, the junction kept 14 bases outside the gene matches. There are 16 residues in the CDR3. As DNA, the CDR3 is TGTGCCAGCAGCAGATGGGGGGAGGGGCCGATTTACGAGCAGTACTTC. Its protein product is CASSRWGEGPIYEQYF.

The chain links TRBV5-8 to TRBJ2-5; D is unresolved. With 4 bases removed from V and 7 bases from J, the gap between germline ends came to 8 bases. The V gene's germline CDR1 is SGHTS and CDR2 YDEGEE. The CDR3 is 11 amino acids. For the CDR3, the DNA is TGTGCCAGCAGCCCTTTGGCGACCCAGTACTTC. As protein: CASSPLATQYF.

The chain combines TRBV9 with TRBJ1-3; 7 positions match TRBD1. V lost 4 bases to trimming and J lost 2 bases; unmatched junction nucleotides: 9. The length of the CDR3 is 16 residues. The germline CDR1 and CDR2 sequences are SGDLS and YYNGEE. CDR3 nucleotides: TGTGCCAGCAGCCCCGGAGGGGGCTCAGCTGGAAACACCATATATTTT. It is translated as CASSPGGGSAGNTIYF.

The rearrangement links TRBV28 to TRBJ2-7, with 9 bases lining up with TRBD1. Trimming cost V 5 bases and J 2 bases; bases outside gene matches: 4. Per the germline V gene, CDR1 is MDHEN and CDR2 is SYDVKM. This CDR3 is built from 14 residues. The CDR3 region is CASSDGTGTYEQYF. In DNA form, the CDR3 reads TGTGCCAGCAGTGACGGGACAGGGACCTACGAGCAGTACTTC.

The chain joins TRBV5-6 to TRBJ1-1; no clear D. From germline, CDR1 is SGHDT and CDR2 YYEEEE. V was clipped by 1 base and J by 10 bases, with 14 bases between them. This CDR3 has 13 amino acids. In DNA form, the CDR3 reads TGTGCCAGCAGCTTGTCTCAAAGGATGATAGCTTTCTTT. Its protein is CASSLSQRMIAFF.

The chain joins TRBV9 to TRBJ2-7; a weak D match, TRBD2 (6 bases). Germline loops: CDR1 SGDLS, CDR2 YYNGEE. V lost 0 bases and J 12 bases, leaving 16 bases between the germline ends. The CDR3 totals 13 residues. The CDR3 sequence: CASSVEGSGPWYF. DNA for the CDR3: TGTGCCAGCAGCGTAGAGGGTAGCGGACCTTGGTACTTC.

This chain uses TRBV7-9 with TRBJ1-2, with D possibly being TRBD1 (5 bases). Germline V gene sequence: CDR1 SEHNR, CDR2 FQNEAQ (reference sequence). This CDR3 comprises 14 residues. V dropped 3 bases and J dropped 1 base, with 9 bases sitting between them. The CDR3 spells CASSLGTDNYGYTF. DNA for the CDR3: TGTGCCAGCAGCTTGGGGACCGATAACTATGGCTACACCTTC. The variable domain in full, with the rest retrieved from reference TRBV7-9 and TRBJ1-2, is DTGVSQNPRHKITKRGQNVTFRCDPISEHNRLYWYRQTLGQGPEFLTYFQNEAQLEKSRLLSDRFSAERPKGSFSTLEIQRTEQGDSAMYLCASSLGTDNYGYTFGSGTRLTVV.

This chain uses TRBV27 with TRBJ2-7, with D perhaps TRBD1 or TRBD2 (5 bases each). V was cut by 6 bases and J by 2 bases, with 17 bases left in between. Germline lookup yields CDR1 MNHEY and CDR2 SMNVEV (reference sequence). The length of the CDR3 is 15 residues. In nucleotides, the CDR3 is TGTGCCAGCAGACTCCACTGGGGGATGACCTACGAGCAGTACTTC. Its protein is CASRLHWGMTYEQYF.